The source of this T cell receptor beta chain is a study of T cell responses to AZD1222 COVID-19 vaccine (dated by TCRdb to the early 2020s). About the study as a whole: TCR sequencing was performed for roughly 250 trial participants, of whom about 200 were given two doses of AZD1222 and some 26 were given two doses of MenACWY control vaccine. Trial participants were enrolled into age subgroups of 18-55, 56-69 and 70-plus years, which contained roughly 140, 27 and 60 TCR-sequenced participants, respectively. The full study reports these points: Because no day 14 peak-response samples were available, the repertoires could be characterized only after the peak T cell response. In the small 56-69-year group, the increase in depth fell short of significance, most likely because of low power. Conclusions about previously exposed vaccinees are limited, since just 6 or 7 AZD1222 recipients were seropositive for SARS-CoV-2 at baseline. Vaccine-associated CD4 TCRs spanned the whole spike protein, with dominant responses in regions 160-218 and 743-854. Participants were mostly white British, with more females than males. The authors suggested clonal diversity may have been underestimated. A significant rise in spike-specific TCR breadth and depth was observed after two AZD1222 doses relative to day 0 and relative to MenACWY recipients. Reportedly, almost half of the unique spike-specific TCRs recognized epitopes lying outside the regions that are mutated in the B.1.351 and B.1.1.7 variants.

Concerning this clone: Its binding antigen is unknown. The input lacks base qualities; no much larger clone sits a single base away.

Via the germline V gene, CDR1 is SGDLS and CDR2 YYNGEE. V loses 1 base of germline sequence and J loses 3 bases, and the interval between the two ends is 19 bases. From its cysteine to its phenylalanine, the CDR3 spans 17 amino acids. Only CDR3 DNA is held: 51 bases, read in frame from base 1. The CDR3 regions of human TCRbeta chains were subjected to immunosequencing. The authors' pipeline ran thus. TCRs in the repertoires were compared against a reference library of SARS-CoV-2-specific TCRs that had been generated with the MIRA antigen-specificity platform. Breadth meant the fraction of unique TCRs that were SARS-CoV-2-associated, whereas depth meant the fraction of total T cells that were SARS-CoV-2-associated. Using the MIRA data, each spike-specific TCR was assigned both to the spike region to which the TCR was reactive and to a CD4 or CD8 class. Log10-transformed breadth and depth values were compared by one-way ANOVA with Sidak's multiple comparisons tests. TCRdb limited this immuneACCESS table to in-frame rearrangements with V and J called. A share of clones is missing; checked studies link under half to unresolved V genes, and the rest is unexplained. V, J and clone size are those of that table, while D and trimming were read from the DNA. This sample comprises 100,000 to 150,000 clones, roughly 82% of them detected only once. The top ten constitute over 25% of the sample.

The time point label here, explained by the study, means: about 28 days (+/-7) after the second vaccine dose. Because spike-specific TCR depth and breadth did not differ between the two schedules, AZD1222 recipients who got a second dose at roughly 4 weeks were pooled with those who got a second dose at roughly 12 weeks. Vaccinee samples came from UK trials COV001 and COV002, including a single-blind randomized controlled phase 2/3 trial of AZD1222 (ChAdOx1 nCoV-19) in healthy adults. Trial participant PBMC samples were collected at day 0 and day 28 after the second dose for TCRbeta chain sequencing.

The sequence derives from an adult who received the AZD1222 COVID-19 vaccine. The chain is encoded by TRBV9 joined to TRBJ1-2, with TRBD1 tentatively as D gene (6 bases match). This sample comprised peripheral blood, obtained 28 days after the second AZD1222 dose. The DNA sequence is as follows: TGTGCCAGCAGCGTATCGTCCGGCACAGGGTACCACTATGGCTACACCTTC. Its protein reads: CASSVSSGTGYHYGYTF. The entire variable domain, with the stretches around the CDR3 drawn from the reference TRBV9 and TRBJ1-2 proteins, is DSGVTQTPKHLITATGQRVTLRCSPRSGDLSVYWYQQSLDQGLQFLIQYYNGEERAKGNILERFSAQQFPDLHSELNLSSLELGDSALYFCASSVSSGTGYHYGYTFGSGTRLTVV.